These 27 T cell receptor beta chains came from one sample sequenced in a study of early T cells in non-severe SARS-CoV-2 infection. A single record per CDR3 protein comes from TCRdb applying MiXCR to the 5' RACE reads. The table lists fewer than 70,000 distinct CDR3 sequences, 3.5% to 6% of them singletons, with under 4% in the top ten. The sequences come from whole blood, collected at baseline. The receptors stem from an adult who was a healthcare worker with PCR-confirmed SARS-CoV-2 infection or an uninfected control (not recorded which). The donor label of this sample is uncertain.

This clonotype has a handful of counts. V gene TRBV28 combines with J gene TRBJ2-7, with a possible D match to TRBD2 (5 bases). Germline V CDR1 and CDR2: MDHEN, SYDVKM. Trimming removed 6 bases at V and 1 base at J, with 16 bases between. The CDR3 consists of 15 residues. The CDR3 spells CASRPTGSASYEQYF. DNA of the CDR3: TGTGCCAGCAGGCCTACGGGGTCCGCGTCCTACGAGCAGTACTTC.

This chain uses TRBV4-1 with TRBJ1-2; no clear D gene. Trimming left V 0 bases short and J 4 bases short, with 6 bases between. The length of the CDR3 is 13 residues. Germline-derived CDR1 and CDR2 are MGHRA and YSYEKL. DNA for the CDR3: TGCGCCAGCAGCCAAGACCAGGTCTATGGCTACACCTTC. This gives the protein CASSQDQVYGYTF.

This clonotype was counted at least ten times. The rearrangement uses TRBV7-8 and TRBJ1-2; no clear D gene. Looked up from germline, CDR1 is SGHVS and CDR2 is FQNEAQ. The V end lost 1 base, the J end lost 0 bases, and 12 bases lay between the germline ends. This CDR3 has 16 residues. CDR3: CASSLEGPGTNYGYTF. CDR3 coding DNA: TGTGCCAGCAGCTTAGAAGGGCCCGGTACTAACTATGGCTACACCTTC.

This chain connects TRBV27 to TRBJ2-1, with 7 nucleotides matching TRBD2. The V gene's germline CDR1 is MNHEY and CDR2 SMNVEV (reference sequence). V lost 9 bases to trimming and J lost 1 base; unmatched junction nucleotides: 9. The CDR3 is made up of 15 amino acids. CDR3 protein: CASSLPGGSYNEQFF. The DNA of the CDR3 is TGTGCCAGTTCTTTGCCGGGGGGATCCTACAATGAGCAGTTCTTC.

This clonotype has more than one count but fewer than ten. The chain couples TRBV5-6 to TRBJ2-1, with D possibly TRBD1 on 7 matching bases. Looked up from germline, CDR1 is SGHDT and CDR2 is YYEEEE. V shed 0 bases and J shed 10 bases, with 29 bases lying between them. This CDR3 spans 19 amino acids. This CDR3 is CASSLEAGGRRHHVEEQFF. The CDR3 region has the DNA TGTGCCAGCAGCTTGGAGGCAGGGGGGCGAAGGCATCACGTAGAGGAGCAGTTCTTC.

In this sample, this clonotype turned up a few times. This rearrangement joins TRBV10-2 to TRBJ1-1; D is undetermined. This CDR3 contains 14 residues. Between the trimmed V and J ends, which lost 5 bases and 5 bases, there was a span of 15 bases. CDR1 and CDR2 from the germline V gene are WSHSY and SAAADI. CDR3 in DNA: TGCGCCAGCAGTACCGACCCCCGAGGGACTGAAGCTTTCTTT. Residues: CASSTDPRGTEAFF.

This clonotype was observed at least ten times. The V and J genes are TRBV11-2 and TRBJ2-7, with TRBD2 matching over 9 bases. Per germline, CDR1 SGHAT and CDR2 FQNNGV. J was trimmed by 6 bases and V by 4 bases; bases with no gene match: 7. The CDR3 consists of 14 residues. The CDR3 region is CASSWGLADSEQYF. The CDR3 DNA is TGTGCCAGCAGCTGGGGACTAGCTGACTCCGAGCAGTACTTC.

This clonotype was seen repeatedly, ten times or more. The chain uses TRBV10-3 and TRBJ2-3; 8 positions agree with TRBD2. Looked up from germline, CDR1 is ENHRY and CDR2 is SYGVKD. The CDR3 runs 15 residues. V lost 5 bases to trimming and J lost 3 bases; unmatched junction nucleotides: 7. The CDR3 is CAISPGTRGTDTQYF. Written as DNA, the CDR3 is TGTGCCATCAGTCCCGGGACTAGAGGAACAGATACGCAGTATTTT.

Only a few counts were recorded for this clonotype. The chain has TRBV7-9 and TRBJ2-7; D is unresolved. Germline loops: CDR1 SEHNR, CDR2 FQNEAQ (reference sequence). The CDR3 is 15 amino acids. The ends were cut back, 9 bases at V and 0 bases at J, with 18 bases in the middle. CDR3 sequence: CASSAAGQSSYEQYF. The DNA of the CDR3 is TGTGCCAGTTCTGCTGCCGGGCAGAGCTCCTACGAGCAGTACTTC.

The chain employs TRBV12-3 or TRBV12-4 and TRBJ1-4, with a weak D call TRBD1 (5 bases). The CDR3 has 13 residues. The V gene lost 2 bases and the J gene lost 7 bases, with 8 bases spanning the gap. In nucleotides, the CDR3 is TGTGCCAGCAGTTTACAGGGAGGTGAAAAACTGTTTTTT. As protein: CASSLQGGEKLFF.

This clonotype was observed at least ten times. The chain carries TRBV30 and TRBJ2-6; unclear D gene. CDR1 GTSNPN and CDR2 SVGIG come from the germline V gene (reference sequence). This CDR3 spans 14 amino acids. Trimming took 3 bases from V and 4 from J, leaving 10 bases between them. This CDR3 reads CAWSIGHGANVLTF. The CDR3 bases are TGTGCCTGGAGCATAGGGCACGGGGCCAACGTCCTGACTTTC.

The chain couples TRBV3-2 to TRBJ2-4; TRBD1 is the table's D call and was not checked against the DNA. TRBV3-2 is a recognized pseudogene. The CDR3 extends over 14 amino acids. CDR3 region: CASSQTGGVNIQYF. The CDR3 nucleotides are TGTGCCAGCAGCCAAACAGGGGGCGTAAACATTCAGTACTTC.

The chain joins TRBV20-1 to TRBJ2-3; D gene uncertain. This CDR3 region has 11 residues. The V and J ends lost 4 bases and 6 bases respectively, with 8 bases between them. The germline CDR1 and CDR2 sequences are DFQATT and SNEGSKA (reference sequence). CDR3 nucleotide sequence: TGCAGTGCTAAAAAGGAGGATACGCAGTATTTT. Residues: CSAKKEDTQYF.

This clonotype was recorded at least ten times. The rearrangement joins TRBV18 to TRBJ1-6; D ambiguous. The CDR3 is 13 amino acids. V lost 3 bases and J 7 bases, leaving 7 bases between the germline ends. Germline V lookup: CDR1 KGHSH, CDR2 LQKENI. In DNA, the CDR3 is TGTGCCAGCTCACCTAGCCCGAATTCACCCCTCCACTTT. Its translation: CASSPSPNSPLHF.

This clonotype came up a few times. The chain employs TRBV13 and TRBJ2-2, with D unresolved. The CDR3 is 16 residues long. The germline V gene encodes CDR1 PRHDT and CDR2 FYEKMQ (reference sequence). The germline V and J ends were trimmed by 5 bases and 2 bases, with 15 bases remaining between them. CDR3 region: CASSPSGNRNTGELFF. The DNA for the CDR3 is TGTGCCAGCAGCCCTTCCGGTAACCGAAACACCGGGGAGCTGTTTTTT.

This clonotype was detected many times. The chain joins TRBV12-3 or TRBV12-4 to TRBJ1-5; TRBD1 matches 9 bases. With 6 bases clipped from V and 3 bases from J, the junction kept 12 bases outside the gene matches. The length of the CDR3 is 17 residues. CDR3: CASRDGWGQGSNQPQHF. As DNA, the CDR3 is TGTGCCAGCAGGGACGGGTGGGGACAGGGCTCCAATCAGCCCCAGCATTTT.

This clonotype showed up just a few times. The chain joins TRBV5-1 to TRBJ2-7; TRBD1 might be the D (6 bases). With 4 bases removed from V and 2 bases from J, the gap between germline ends came to 13 bases. Germline assignment: CDR1 SGHRS and CDR2 YFSETQ. This CDR3 region has 14 residues. This chain's CDR3 is CASSELQGPYEQYF. The CDR3 region has the DNA TGCGCCAGCAGCGAATTGCAGGGGCCCTACGAGCAGTACTTC.

This rearrangement joins TRBV12-3 or TRBV12-4 to TRBJ2-2, with D perhaps matching TRBD2 (5 bases). This CDR3 region has 16 residues. V lost 7 bases and J lost 6, with 21 bases in between. CDR3: CASTRPMDSRPGELFF. In DNA, the CDR3 is TGTGCCAGCACTCGACCCATGGACTCGAGGCCCGGGGAGCTGTTTTTT.

V is TRBV6-4 and J is TRBJ2-7, with TRBD1 as a possible D gene (5 bases). The germline V gene has CDR1 MRHNA and CDR2 SNTAGT. The CDR3 loop spans 15 amino acids. Trimming cost V 5 bases and J 4 bases, with 18 bases left between them. The CDR3 nucleotides read TGTGCCAGCAGTCCAGGACCGGTCCAGGGATACGAGCAGTACTTC. This sequence encodes CASSPGPVQGYEQYF.

The chain is built from TRBV4-2 and TRBJ2-6; 9 bases line up with TRBD1. The V gene end was trimmed by 3 bases and the J gene end by 0 bases; junction bases not matched to a gene: 0. Germline CDR1 and CDR2: LGHNA and YNFKEQ. This CDR3 region has 16 residues. The CDR3 bases are TGTGCCAGCAGCCAGGGACAGGGCTCTGGGGCCAACGTCCTGACTTTC. This codes for CASSQGQGSGANVLTF.

This clonotype was observed many times. This rearrangement joins TRBV6-1 to TRBJ1-6; D is ambiguous. Germline V gene data show CDR1 as MNHNS and CDR2 as SASEGT. Trimming took 7 bases from V and 5 from J, leaving 9 bases between them. The CDR3 totals 13 residues. The CDR3 sequence is CASTGSHNSPLHF. CDR3 bases: TGTGCCAGCACGGGGTCCCATAATTCACCCCTCCACTTT.

This clonotype was recorded many times. V gene TRBV4-1 combines with J gene TRBJ2-5; the match to TRBD2 covers 13 bases. Germline V lookup: CDR1 MGHRA, CDR2 YSYEKL. V was clipped by 2 bases and J by 7 bases; unmatched bases: 7. CDR3 length: 16 amino acids. CDR3: CASSQLPGLAGRTQYF. The CDR3 DNA reads TGCGCCAGCAGCCAATTACCGGGACTAGCGGGGAGGACCCAGTACTTC.

Many counts were recorded for this clonotype. The V call is TRBV12-3 or TRBV12-4, the J call TRBJ2-1; D remains unclear. V gave up 8 bases and J gave up 5 bases, with 16 bases separating them. This CDR3 comprises 14 residues. Here the CDR3 reads CASHSHSMDNEQFF. The CDR3 DNA follows: TGTGCCAGCCATTCTCATTCTATGGACAATGAGCAGTTCTTC.

This clonotype was seen many times. The genes are TRBV2 and TRBJ1-1; D unclear. Looked up from germline, CDR1 is SNHLY and CDR2 is FYNNEI. CDR3 length equals 14 residues. Between the trimmed V and J ends, which lost 5 bases and 1 base, there was a span of 11 bases. The CDR3 spells CASSPIGGNTEAFF. The CDR3 coding sequence is TGTGCCAGCAGTCCCATTGGAGGGAACACTGAAGCTTTCTTT.

This clonotype was found many times. The chain combines TRBV10-1 with TRBJ2-3; 8 positions agree with TRBD2. There are 15 residues in the CDR3. V shed 3 bases, J shed 6 bases, and the junction held 8 bases outside the gene matches. Germline V gene sequence: CDR1 WNHNN, CDR2 SYGVQD (reference sequence). The DNA of the CDR3 is TGCGCCAGCAGTGACTCCGGGACTAGGAACGATACGCAGTATTTT. This encodes CASSDSGTRNDTQYF.

The chain employs TRBV30 and TRBJ2-7; TRBD2 is a possible D gene (7 bases). V was clipped by 6 bases and J by 1 base, with 13 bases between them. CDR1 and CDR2 from the germline V gene are GTSNPN and SVGIG (reference sequence). This CDR3 has 13 residues. The CDR3 loop reads CACYREGSYEQYF. The DNA of the CDR3 is TGTGCCTGCTACAGGGAGGGGTCCTACGAGCAGTACTTC.

This clonotype was observed at least ten times. The gene calls are TRBV29-1 and TRBJ2-7; perhaps TRBD2 as D (6 bases). The CDR3 is 12 residues long. Germline assignment: CDR1 SQVTM and CDR2 ANQGSEA. V dropped 7 bases and J dropped 2 bases, with 12 bases sitting between them. Here the CDR3 reads CSGGDGTYEQYF. The CDR3 nucleotides are TGCAGCGGGGGGGATGGGACCTACGAGCAGTACTTC.